The 10 T cell receptor beta chains presented below share a single source sample, sequenced in a study of blood T cells in healthy people across ages. A second PCR, run for about 7 to 11 cycles, used a sample-barcoded 5' primer plus a J-beta primer mix. TCRdb re-called the 5' RACE reads with MiXCR, one entry per CDR3 protein. Of 890,000 or so distinct CDR3 sequences listed, 55% to 65% were seen once; the top ten hold roughly a quarter. Sequencing was performed on blood. The source is a man aged 25 to 45 in good health.

The genes are TRBV4-3 and TRBJ2-3, with D unresolved. From germline, CDR1 is LGHNA and CDR2 YSLEER. V dropped 9 bases and J dropped 6 bases, with 22 bases sitting between them. The CDR3 extends over 15 amino acids. The CDR3: CASRKWVSSVDTQYF. CDR3 bases: TGCGCCAGTAGGAAGTGGGTATCGAGCGTGGATACGCAGTATTTT.

This sequence joins TRBV12-3 or TRBV12-4 and TRBJ2-3, with a possible D match to TRBD1 (6 bases). The V end was cut by 5 bases, the J end by 6 bases, with 21 bases between. CDR3 size: 16 residues. CDR3 residues: CASSAYFGTPGDTQYF. CDR3 DNA: TGTGCCAGCAGTGCTTATTTTGGGACACCCGGGGATACGCAGTATTTT.

This sequence joins TRBV3-1 and TRBJ1-4, with D possibly matching TRBD1 (6 bases). Germline CDR1 is LGHDT and CDR2 is YNNKEL (reference sequence). Trimming stripped 0 bases from V and 0 bases from J, with 11 bases between. This CDR3 comprises 17 residues. Here the CDR3 reads CASSQEWTAPTNEKLFF. The CDR3 DNA reads as TGTGCCAGCAGCCAAGAATGGACAGCCCCAACTAATGAAAAACTGTTTTTT.

The V call is TRBV11-2, the J call TRBJ2-6, with D unclear. Germline CDR1 is SGHAT and CDR2 is FQNNGV. Trimming removed 0 bases at V and 4 bases at J, with 13 bases between. The CDR3 has 17 amino acids. DNA for the CDR3: TGTGCCAGCAGCTTAGATGTCCGCTCTGCGGGGGCCAACGTCCTGACTTTC. Protein product: CASSLDVRSAGANVLTF.

The chain links TRBV7-9 to TRBJ1-4, with D possibly TRBD1 on 5 matching bases. Germline assignment: CDR1 SEHNR and CDR2 FQNEAQ (reference sequence). The CDR3 is made up of 16 amino acids. V lost 0 bases to trimming and J lost 8 bases, with 16 bases between them. The CDR3 is CASSLAPAGDREKLFF. As DNA, the CDR3 is TGTGCCAGCAGCTTAGCCCCGGCGGGGGATCGAGAAAAACTGTTTTTT.

The chain joins TRBV7-2 to TRBJ2-7, with D uncertain. The ends were cut back, 1 base at V and 3 bases at J, with 7 bases in the middle. Germline V gives CDR1 SGHTA, CDR2 FQGNSA. The CDR3 length is 13 residues. Here the CDR3 reads CASSLEEVYEQYF. DNA of the CDR3: TGTGCCAGCAGCTTAGAAGAGGTCTACGAGCAGTACTTC. Full variable domain (outside the CDR3, taken from reference TRBV7-2 and TRBJ2-7): GAGVSQSPSNKVTEKGKDVELRCDPISGHTALYWYRQSLGQGLEFLIYFQGNSAPDKSGLPSDRFSAERTGGSVSTLTIQRTQQEDSAVYLCASSLEEVYEQYFGPGTRLTVT.

This clonotype was observed a handful of times. The V call is TRBV30, the J call TRBJ1-2; 7 bases agree with TRBD1. Germline loops: CDR1 GTSNPN, CDR2 SVGIG (reference sequence). Germline trimming cut 0 bases from V and 6 bases from J; bases unmatched to any gene: 4. The CDR3 totals 13 residues. For the CDR3, the DNA is TGTGCCTGGAGTGTAACAGGGGCACATGGCTACACCTTC. This translates into CAWSVTGAHGYTF. The variable domain in full, with the rest retrieved from reference TRBV30 and TRBJ1-2, is SQTIHQWPATLVQPVGSPLSLECTVEGTSNPNLYWYRQAAGRGLQLLFYSVGIGQISSEVPQNLSASRPQDRQFILSSKKLLLSDSGFYLCAWSVTGAHGYTFGSGTRLTVV.

The rearrangement links TRBV28 to TRBJ2-3, with TRBD1 as a possible D gene (6 bases). This CDR3 is 15 amino acids long. Trimming stripped 2 bases from V and 6 bases from J, with 15 bases between. Germline CDR1 MDHEN, CDR2 SYDVKM. CDR3 sequence reads: CASSLTQGYADTQYF. In DNA form, the CDR3 reads TGTGCCAGCAGTTTAACGCAGGGGTACGCCGATACGCAGTATTTT. Full variable domain (outside the CDR3, taken from reference TRBV28 and TRBJ2-3): DVKVTQSSRYLVKRTGEKVFLECVQDMDHENMFWYRQDPGLGLRLIYFSYDVKMKEKGDIPEGYSVSREKKERFSLILESASTNQTSMYLCASSLTQGYADTQYFGPGTRLTVL.

The chain links TRBV4-2 to TRBJ2-7; 7 bases are shared with TRBD1. The germline gives CDR1 LGHNA, CDR2 YNFKEQ. V dropped 1 base and J dropped 2; count of bases not matched to a gene: 11. The length of the CDR3 is 17 residues. The CDR3 coding sequence is TGTGCCAGCAGCCAAGTTGGGGGACAGAACTGGCCCTACGAGCAGTACTTC. Translating it yields CASSQVGGQNWPYEQYF.

V gene TRBV20-1 combines with J gene TRBJ1-5; 10 nucleotides align to TRBD1. The trim removed 1 base at V and 0 bases at J, leaving 6 bases unmatched. This CDR3 is 17 amino acids long. Germline CDR1 is DFQATT and CDR2 is SNEGSKA (reference sequence). CDR3 nucleotide sequence: TGCAGTGCTAGAGTGACCGGGACAGGGGTTAGCAATCAGCCCCAGCATTTT. Translation gives CSARVTGTGVSNQPQHF.